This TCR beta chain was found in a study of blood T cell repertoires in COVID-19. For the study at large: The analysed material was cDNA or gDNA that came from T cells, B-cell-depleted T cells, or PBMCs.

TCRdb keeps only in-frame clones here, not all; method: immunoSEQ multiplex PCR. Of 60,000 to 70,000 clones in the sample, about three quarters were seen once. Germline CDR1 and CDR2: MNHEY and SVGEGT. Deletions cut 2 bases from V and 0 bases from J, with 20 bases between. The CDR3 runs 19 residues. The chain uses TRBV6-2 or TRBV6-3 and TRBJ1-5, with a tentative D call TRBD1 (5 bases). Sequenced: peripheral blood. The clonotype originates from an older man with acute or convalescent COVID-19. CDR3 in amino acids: CASSYEARGGVYSNQPQHF. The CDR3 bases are TGTGCCAGCAGTTACGAGGCGAGGGGAGGGGTATATAGCAATCAGCCCCAGCATTTT.